One and the same sample provided the 17 T cell receptor beta chains below, sequenced in a study of immune evolution from preneoplasia to lung adenocarcinoma. Method: immunoSEQ multiplex PCR; TCRdb's copy keeps in-frame clones and lacks some. This table holds about 12,000 clones, over 65% found once. Sample: FFPE tissue from an adenomatous hyperplasia lung lesion. Subset in this sample: atypical adenomatous hyperplasia (AAH), lung preneoplasia. Source of these receptors: a person aged 50-70 years with lung adenocarcinoma.

This rearrangement joins TRBV29-1 to TRBJ1-1; a possible D gene is TRBD1 (5 bases). V was pared by 3 bases and J by 10 bases, with 9 bases between. The CDR3 is 10 amino acids. Germline assignment: CDR1 SQVTM and CDR2 ANQGSEA. CDR3 sequence reads: CSVDDSGAFF. CDR3 DNA sequence: TGCAGCGTTGATGACAGTGGAGCTTTCTTT.

The chain is built from TRBV2 and TRBJ2-1, with D tentatively TRBD2 (6 bases). The CDR3 is 13 residues long. Germline V gene data show CDR1 as SNHLY and CDR2 as FYNNEI. V was cut by 6 bases and J by 5 bases, with 11 bases left in between. Here the CDR3 reads CASRPGTHNEQFF. Written as DNA, the CDR3 is TGTGCCAGCAGGCCCGGGACTCACAATGAGCAGTTCTTC.

This clone was seen a handful of times. Here the CDR3 reads CSLRAREANEQFF. The CDR3 DNA reads TGCAGCCTGAGGGCGCGGGAGGCAAATGAGCAGTTCTTC. The V and J genes are TRBV29-1 and TRBJ2-1; 8 bases are a match to TRBD2. Germline values: CDR1 SQVTM, CDR2 ANQGSEA. This CDR3 region has 13 residues. V lost 8 bases to trimming and J lost 7 bases; unmatched junction nucleotides: 10.

The chain employs TRBV9 and TRBJ2-1; D may be TRBD1 (5 bases). CDR1 and CDR2 from the germline V gene are SGDLS and YYNGEE. There are 15 residues in the CDR3. The ends were cut back, 4 bases at V and 2 bases at J, with 13 bases in the middle. The CDR3 DNA is TGTGCCAGCAGCCCCGCGCAGGGCGCCTACAATGAGCAGTTCTTC. It specifies CASSPAQGAYNEQFF.

The gene calls are TRBV9 and TRBJ1-3; D not resolved. Germline V CDR1 and CDR2: SGDLS, YYNGEE. The V end lost 0 bases, the J end lost 4 bases, and 11 bases lay between the germline ends. The CDR3 sequence is 15 residues long. The CDR3 bases are TGTGCCAGCAGCGTAGGCGGCTCCGGGGGAAACACCATATATTTT. Translating gives CASSVGGSGGNTIYF.

V gene TRBV18 combines with J gene TRBJ2-1; D possibly corresponds to TRBD1 (6 bases). The CDR3 spans 14 residues. Germline lookup yields CDR1 KGHSH and CDR2 LQKENI. Trimming left V 1 base short and J 9 bases short, with 13 bases between. The CDR3 sequence: CASSPHTGYTEQFF. The DNA of the CDR3 is TGTGCCAGCTCACCACATACAGGGTATACTGAGCAGTTCTTC.

The rearrangement uses TRBV28 and TRBJ2-7, with D possibly TRBD2 on 6 matching bases. CDR1 and CDR2 from the germline V gene are MDHEN and SYDVKM. The CDR3 is made up of 14 amino acids. With 4 bases removed from V and 7 bases from J, the gap between germline ends came to 17 bases. CDR3 amino acids: CASSSPTSLREQYF. In DNA, the CDR3 is TGTGCCAGCAGTTCCCCTACTAGCTTACGGGAGCAGTACTTC.

This chain links TRBV19 with TRBJ2-3, with D possibly TRBD1 on 5 matching bases. CDR1 is LNHDA, CDR2 SQIVND, per germline (reference sequence). The CDR3 is 14 residues long. Deletions cut 6 bases from V and 0 bases from J, with 10 bases between. The DNA for the CDR3 is TGTGCCAGTAGCAGGGTCGACAGCACAGATACGCAGTATTTT. Protein sequence: CASSRVDSTDTQYF.

The V gene is TRBV6-6, the J gene TRBJ1-4, with D hard to call. Germline assignment: CDR1 MNHNY and CDR2 SVGAGI (reference sequence). The CDR3 sequence is 15 residues long. Trimming cost V 6 bases and J 0 bases, with 11 bases left between them. The CDR3 reads CASRDVGSTNEKLFF. As DNA, the CDR3 is TGTGCCAGCAGAGACGTGGGGTCAACTAATGAAAAACTGTTTTTT.

The chain is built from TRBV5-1 and TRBJ2-1; TRBD2 agrees at 13 bases. CDR1 SGHRS and CDR2 YFSETQ come from the germline V gene. The V and J ends lost 3 bases and 4 bases, in that order; junction bases with no gene match: 1. CDR3 length: 15 residues. CDR3 DNA sequence: TGCGCCAGCAGCTGGACTAGCGGGAGATACAATGAGCAGTTCTTC. Its protein is CASSWTSGRYNEQFF.

V usage is TRBV19 and J usage is TRBJ2-2; 8 bases line up with TRBD2. The trim removed 6 bases at V and 3 bases at J, leaving 6 bases unmatched. The germline CDR1 and CDR2 sequences are LNHDA and SQIVND (reference sequence). The CDR3 has 15 amino acids. The CDR3 nucleotides read TGTGCCAGTAGACGAGCGGGAGTGGACACCGGGGAGCTGTTTTTT. It translates to CASRRAGVDTGELFF.

V gene TRBV4-1 combines with J gene TRBJ1-4; no reliable D call. Germline V gene lookup returns CDR1 MGHRA and CDR2 YSYEKL. V lost 0 bases to trimming and J lost 0 bases, with 17 bases between them. CDR3 size: 19 residues. The CDR3 protein is CASSQEPLTRHATNEKLFF. The CDR3 DNA reads as TGCGCCAGCAGCCAAGAGCCACTCACTCGACACGCAACTAATGAAAAACTGTTTTTT.

This chain links TRBV4-1 with TRBJ2-7, with D perhaps TRBD1 or TRBD2 (5 bases each). Germline-derived CDR1 and CDR2 are MGHRA and YSYEKL. Trimming took off 8 bases at V and 3 bases at J, with 35 bases between the two ends. This CDR3 has 20 amino acids. The CDR3 region is CASPGAPWRSGPENNYEQYF. Here the CDR3 DNA reads TGCGCCAGCCCTGGGGCCCCTTGGAGGTCCGGGCCCGAAAATAACTACGAGCAGTACTTC.

The chain is built from TRBV5-6 and TRBJ2-1; 11 bases match TRBD2. This CDR3 has 16 amino acids. Unmatched junction bases numbered 6, after V lost 0 bases and J lost 7 bases. The germline gives CDR1 SGHDT, CDR2 YYEEEE. Written as DNA, the CDR3 is TGTGCCAGCAGCTTGGCCGGGCTAGCGGGAGGTAATGAGCAGTTCTTC. Protein sequence: CASSLAGLAGGNEQFF.

V is TRBV10-3 and J is TRBJ2-1; 11 bases map to TRBD2. Germline V gene sequence: CDR1 ENHRY, CDR2 SYGVKD. The CDR3 contains 18 residues. The V and J ends lost 2 bases and 2 bases, in that order; junction bases with no gene match: 8. The CDR3 region is CAISENLAGGPTYNEQFF. The CDR3 nucleotides read TGTGCCATCAGTGAGAATCTAGCGGGAGGCCCAACCTACAATGAGCAGTTCTTC.

This clone was seen just once. The rearrangement joins TRBV11-2 to TRBJ2-7; 9 nucleotides match TRBD1. Germline V gene lookup returns CDR1 SGHAT and CDR2 FQNNGV. V was pared by 6 bases and J by 3 bases, with 12 bases of the junction left unmatched. The length of the CDR3 is 16 residues. CDR3 in DNA: TGTGCCAGCAGTCAACACGGGACAGGGATCATCTACGAGCAGTACTTC. It codes for CASSQHGTGIIYEQYF.

V gene TRBV6-5 combines with J gene TRBJ1-2, with D possibly being TRBD1 (6 bases). Germline CDR1 is MNHEY and CDR2 is SVGAGI. The CDR3 loop spans 15 amino acids. V was pared by 1 base and J by 4 bases, with 13 bases between. The CDR3 loop reads CASSYYGGMSYGYTF. CDR3 nucleotide sequence: TGTGCCAGCAGTTACTATGGGGGCATGAGCTATGGCTACACCTTC.